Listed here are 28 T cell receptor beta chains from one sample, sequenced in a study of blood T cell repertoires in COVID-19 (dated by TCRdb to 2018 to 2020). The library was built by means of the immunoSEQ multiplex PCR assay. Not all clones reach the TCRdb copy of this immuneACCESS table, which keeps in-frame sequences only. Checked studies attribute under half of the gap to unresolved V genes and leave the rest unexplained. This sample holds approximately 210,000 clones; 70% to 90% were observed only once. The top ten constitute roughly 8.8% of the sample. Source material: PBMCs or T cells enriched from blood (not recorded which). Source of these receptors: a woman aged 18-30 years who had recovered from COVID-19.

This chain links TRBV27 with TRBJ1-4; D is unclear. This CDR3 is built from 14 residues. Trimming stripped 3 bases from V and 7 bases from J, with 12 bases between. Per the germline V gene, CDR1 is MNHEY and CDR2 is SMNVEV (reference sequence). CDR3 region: CASSFRGLGEKLFF. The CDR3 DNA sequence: TGTGCCAGCAGTTTCAGAGGGTTAGGTGAAAAACTGTTTTTT.

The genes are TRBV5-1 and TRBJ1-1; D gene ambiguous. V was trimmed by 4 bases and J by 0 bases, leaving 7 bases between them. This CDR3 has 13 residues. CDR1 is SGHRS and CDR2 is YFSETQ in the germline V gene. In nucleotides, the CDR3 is TGCGCCAGCAGCAACCAGATGAACACTGAAGCTTTCTTT. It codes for CASSNQMNTEAFF. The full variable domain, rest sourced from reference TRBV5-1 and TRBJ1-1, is KAGVTQTPRYLIKTRGQQVTLSCSPISGHRSVSWYQQTPGQGLQFLFEYFSETQRNKGNFPGRFSGRQFSNSRSEMNVSTLELGDSALYLCASSNQMNTEAFFGQGTRLTVV.

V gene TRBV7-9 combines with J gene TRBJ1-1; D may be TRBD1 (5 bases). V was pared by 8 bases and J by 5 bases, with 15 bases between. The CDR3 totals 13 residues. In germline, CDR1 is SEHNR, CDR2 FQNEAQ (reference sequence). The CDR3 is CASRSPGMTEAFF. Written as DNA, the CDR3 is TGTGCCAGCCGCAGCCCAGGGATGACTGAAGCTTTCTTT.

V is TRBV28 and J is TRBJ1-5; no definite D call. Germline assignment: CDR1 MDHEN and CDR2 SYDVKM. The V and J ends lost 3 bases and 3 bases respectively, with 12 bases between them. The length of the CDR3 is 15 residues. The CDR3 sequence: CASSFPTGNNQPQHF. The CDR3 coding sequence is TGTGCCAGCAGTTTCCCAACCGGGAACAATCAGCCCCAGCATTTT.

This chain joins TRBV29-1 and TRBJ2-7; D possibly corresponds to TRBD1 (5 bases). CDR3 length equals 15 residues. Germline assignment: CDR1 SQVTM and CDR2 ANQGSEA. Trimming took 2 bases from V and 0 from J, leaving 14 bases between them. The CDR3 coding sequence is TGCAGCGTTGAAAGGGGCCAAACGAGCTCCTACGAGCAGTACTTC. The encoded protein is CSVERGQTSSYEQYF.

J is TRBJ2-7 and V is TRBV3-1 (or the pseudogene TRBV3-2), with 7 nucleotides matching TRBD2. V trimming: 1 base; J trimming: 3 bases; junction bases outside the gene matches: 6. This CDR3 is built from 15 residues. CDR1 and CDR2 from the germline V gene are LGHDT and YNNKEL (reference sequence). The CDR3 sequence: CASSQALAKVYEQYF. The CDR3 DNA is TGTGCCAGCAGCCAAGCACTAGCGAAGGTCTACGAGCAGTACTTC.

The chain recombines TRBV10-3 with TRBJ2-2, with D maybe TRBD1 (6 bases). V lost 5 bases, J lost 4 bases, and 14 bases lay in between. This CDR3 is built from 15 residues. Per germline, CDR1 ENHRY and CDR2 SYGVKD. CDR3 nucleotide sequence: TGTGCCATCAGTTCCTTACAGGGTGTCACCGGGGAGCTGTTTTTT. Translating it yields CAISSLQGVTGELFF.

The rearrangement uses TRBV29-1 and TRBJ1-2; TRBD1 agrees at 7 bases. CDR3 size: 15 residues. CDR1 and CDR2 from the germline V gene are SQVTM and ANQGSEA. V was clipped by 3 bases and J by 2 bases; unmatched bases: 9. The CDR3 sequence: CSVEVQGNSNYGYTF. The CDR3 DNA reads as TGCAGCGTTGAGGTACAGGGGAACTCCAACTATGGCTACACCTTC.

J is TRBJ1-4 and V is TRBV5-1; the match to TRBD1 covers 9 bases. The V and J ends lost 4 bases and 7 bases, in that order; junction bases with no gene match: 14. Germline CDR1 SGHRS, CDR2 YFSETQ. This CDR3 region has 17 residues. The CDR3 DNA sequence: TGCGCCAGCAGCGGTGGGGGTTCGGGGACAGGGCCTGAAAAACTGTTTTTT. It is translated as CASSGGGSGTGPEKLFF.

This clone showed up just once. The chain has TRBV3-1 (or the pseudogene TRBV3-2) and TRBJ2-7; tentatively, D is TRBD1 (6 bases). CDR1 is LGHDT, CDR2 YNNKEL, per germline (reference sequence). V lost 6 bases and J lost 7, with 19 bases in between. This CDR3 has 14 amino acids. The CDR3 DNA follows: TGTGCCAGCAGTCGTCGGGACAAAGCTGGGGAGCAGTACTTC. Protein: CASSRRDKAGEQYF.

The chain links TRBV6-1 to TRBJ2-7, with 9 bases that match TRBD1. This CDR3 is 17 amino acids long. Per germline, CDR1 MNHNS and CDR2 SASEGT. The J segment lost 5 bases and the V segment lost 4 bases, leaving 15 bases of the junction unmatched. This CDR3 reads CASSVGPRDRVFDEQYF. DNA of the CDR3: TGTGCCAGCAGTGTTGGACCCCGGGACAGGGTATTCGACGAGCAGTACTTC.

CDR3: CASSVSGGINADTQYF. The DNA for the CDR3 is TGTGCCAGCAGCGTCAGCGGGGGAATAAATGCAGATACGCAGTATTTT. The chain couples TRBV9 to TRBJ2-3; 8 bases agree with TRBD2. V dropped 2 bases and J dropped 4; count of bases not matched to a gene: 9. Germline V CDR1 and CDR2: SGDLS, YYNGEE. This CDR3 has 16 amino acids.

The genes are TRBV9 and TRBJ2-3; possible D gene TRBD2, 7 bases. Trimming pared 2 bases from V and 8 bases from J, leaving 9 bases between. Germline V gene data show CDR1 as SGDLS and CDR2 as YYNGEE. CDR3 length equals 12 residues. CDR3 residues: CASSVGGATQYF. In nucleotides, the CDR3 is TGTGCCAGCAGCGTGGGGGGGGCTACGCAGTATTTT. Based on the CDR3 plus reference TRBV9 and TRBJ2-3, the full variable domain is DSGVTQTPKHLITATGQRVTLRCSPRSGDLSVYWYQQSLDQGLQFLIQYYNGEERAKGNILERFSAQQFPDLHSELNLSSLELGDSALYFCASSVGGATQYFGPGTRLTVL.

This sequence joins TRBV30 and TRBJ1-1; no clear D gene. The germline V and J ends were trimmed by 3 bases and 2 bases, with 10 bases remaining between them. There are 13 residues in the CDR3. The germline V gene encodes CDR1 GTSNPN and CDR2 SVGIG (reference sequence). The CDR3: CAWRTTANTEAFF. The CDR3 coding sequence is TGTGCCTGGAGGACAACCGCCAACACTGAAGCTTTCTTT.

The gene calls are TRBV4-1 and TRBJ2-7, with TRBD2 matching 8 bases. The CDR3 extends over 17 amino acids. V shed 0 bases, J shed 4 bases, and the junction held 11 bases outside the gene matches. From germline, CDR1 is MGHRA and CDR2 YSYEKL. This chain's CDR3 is CASSQDFWGTREYEQYF. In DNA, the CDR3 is TGCGCCAGCAGCCAAGATTTTTGGGGGACTAGGGAGTACGAGCAGTACTTC.

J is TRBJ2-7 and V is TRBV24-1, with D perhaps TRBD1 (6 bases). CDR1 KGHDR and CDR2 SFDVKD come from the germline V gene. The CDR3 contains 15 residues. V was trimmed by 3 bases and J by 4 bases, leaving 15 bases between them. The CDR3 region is CATSDPSGHLYEQYF. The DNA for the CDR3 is TGTGCCACCAGTGATCCTTCGGGACACCTTTACGAGCAGTACTTC.

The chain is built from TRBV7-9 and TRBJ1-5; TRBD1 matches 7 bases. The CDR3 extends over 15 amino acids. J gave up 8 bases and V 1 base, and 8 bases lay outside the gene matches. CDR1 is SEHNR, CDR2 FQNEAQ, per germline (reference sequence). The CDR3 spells CASSLGDRAREPQHF. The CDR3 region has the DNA TGTGCCAGCAGCTTAGGAGACAGGGCGAGGGAGCCCCAGCATTTT.

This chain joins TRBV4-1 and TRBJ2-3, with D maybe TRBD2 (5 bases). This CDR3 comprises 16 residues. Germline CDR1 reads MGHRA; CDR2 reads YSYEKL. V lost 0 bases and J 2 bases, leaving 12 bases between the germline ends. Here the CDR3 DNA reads TGCGCCAGCAGCCAAGATCGAAGCGGACCCACAGATACGCAGTATTTT. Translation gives CASSQDRSGPTDTQYF.

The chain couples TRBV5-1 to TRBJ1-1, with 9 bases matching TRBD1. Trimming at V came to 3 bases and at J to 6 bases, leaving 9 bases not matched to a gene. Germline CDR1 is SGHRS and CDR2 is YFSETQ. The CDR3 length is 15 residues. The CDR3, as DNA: TGCGCCAGCAGCTGGGGGACAGGGATAATTTCTGAAGCTTTCTTT. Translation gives CASSWGTGIISEAFF.

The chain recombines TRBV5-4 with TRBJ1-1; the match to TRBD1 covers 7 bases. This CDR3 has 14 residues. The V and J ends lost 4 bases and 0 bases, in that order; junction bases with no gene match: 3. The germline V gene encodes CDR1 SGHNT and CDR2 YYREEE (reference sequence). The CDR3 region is CASSGGQMNTEAFF. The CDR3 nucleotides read TGTGCCAGCAGCGGGGGACAGATGAACACTGAAGCTTTCTTT.

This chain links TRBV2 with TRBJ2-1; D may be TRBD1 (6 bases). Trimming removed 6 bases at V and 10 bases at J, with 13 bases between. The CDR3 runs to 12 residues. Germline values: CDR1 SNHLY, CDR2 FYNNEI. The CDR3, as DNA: TGTGCCAGCAGCCAGGACAGTCCCGAGCAGTTCTTC. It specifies CASSQDSPEQFF.

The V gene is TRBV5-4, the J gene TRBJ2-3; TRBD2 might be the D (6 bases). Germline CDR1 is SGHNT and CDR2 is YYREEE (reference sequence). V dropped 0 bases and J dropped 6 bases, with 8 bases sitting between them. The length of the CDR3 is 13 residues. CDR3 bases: TGTGCCAGCAGCTTGGGGGGGAGGGATACGCAGTATTTT. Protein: CASSLGGRDTQYF. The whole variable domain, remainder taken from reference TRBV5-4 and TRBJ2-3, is ETGVTQSPTHLIKTRGQQVTLRCSSQSGHNTVSWYQQALGQGPQFIFQYYREEENGRGNFPPRFSGLQFPNYSSELNVNALELDDSALYLCASSLGGRDTQYFGPGTRLTVL.

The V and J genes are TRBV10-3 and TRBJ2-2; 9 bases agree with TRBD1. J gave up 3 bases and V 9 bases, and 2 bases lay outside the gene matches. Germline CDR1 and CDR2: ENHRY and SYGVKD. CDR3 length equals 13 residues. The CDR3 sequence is CAIRTGDTGELFF. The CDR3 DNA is TGTGCCATTAGGACAGGGGACACCGGGGAGCTGTTTTTT.

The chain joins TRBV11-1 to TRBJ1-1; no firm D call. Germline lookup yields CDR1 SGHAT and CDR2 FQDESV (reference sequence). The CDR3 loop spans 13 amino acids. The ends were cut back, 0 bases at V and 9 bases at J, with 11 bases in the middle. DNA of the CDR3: TGTGCCAGCAGCTTAGCGGAGAACTCTAAAGCTTTCTTT. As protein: CASSLAENSKAFF. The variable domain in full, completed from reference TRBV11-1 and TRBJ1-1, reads EAEVAQSPRYKITEKSQAVAFWCDPISGHATLYWYRQILGQGPELLVQFQDESVVDDSQLPKDRFSAERLKGVDSTLKIQPAELGDSAMYLCASSLAENSKAFFGQGTRLTVV.

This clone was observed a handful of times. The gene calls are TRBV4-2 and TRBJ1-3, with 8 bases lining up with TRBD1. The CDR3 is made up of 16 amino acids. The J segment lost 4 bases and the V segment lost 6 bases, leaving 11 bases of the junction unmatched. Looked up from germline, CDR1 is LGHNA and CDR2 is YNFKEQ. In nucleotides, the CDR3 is TGTGCCAGCAGGGCAAGTCGACAGGGGTTCGGAAACACCATATATTTT. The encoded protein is CASRASRQGFGNTIYF.

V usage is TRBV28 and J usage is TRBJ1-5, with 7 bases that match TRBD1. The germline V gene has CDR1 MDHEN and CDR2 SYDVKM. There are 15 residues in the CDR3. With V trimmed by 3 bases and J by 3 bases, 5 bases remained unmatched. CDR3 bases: TGTGCCAGCAGTTTCGGGACAGCCTTCAATCAGCCCCAGCATTTT. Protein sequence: CASSFGTAFNQPQHF.

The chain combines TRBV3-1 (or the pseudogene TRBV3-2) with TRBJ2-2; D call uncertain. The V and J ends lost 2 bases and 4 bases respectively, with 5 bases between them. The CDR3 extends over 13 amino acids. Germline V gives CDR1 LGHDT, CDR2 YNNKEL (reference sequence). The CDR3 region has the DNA TGTGCCAGCAGCCAACTAGGCACCGGGGAGCTGTTTTTT. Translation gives CASSQLGTGELFF.

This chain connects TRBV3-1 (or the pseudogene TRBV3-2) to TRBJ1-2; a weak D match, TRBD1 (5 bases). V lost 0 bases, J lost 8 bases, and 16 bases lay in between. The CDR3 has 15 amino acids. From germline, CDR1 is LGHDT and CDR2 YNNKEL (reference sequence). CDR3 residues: CASSQDSRRGSGYTF. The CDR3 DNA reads TGTGCCAGCAGCCAAGATAGCAGAAGGGGTTCCGGCTACACCTTC.